One sample yielded the 4 T cell receptor beta chains listed below, sequenced in a study of T cell responses to AZD1222 COVID-19 vaccine. Generated by immunoSEQ multiplex PCR, the TCRdb table keeps only in-frame clones and is missing some. The repertoire holds about 85,000 clones, with roughly 85% as singletons. The sequences come from peripheral blood, collected on day 0 of AZD1222 vaccination. The receptors derive from an adult in good health.

The J gene is TRBJ2-7, the V gene TRBV19; unclear D gene. The ends were cut back, 4 bases at V and 4 bases at J, with 11 bases in the middle. Per the germline V gene, CDR1 is LNHDA and CDR2 is SQIVND (reference sequence). This CDR3 has 13 residues. CDR3 DNA: TGTGCCAGTAGTACCCGACTGATATACGAGCAGTACTTC. The encoded protein is CASSTRLIYEQYF.

The gene calls are TRBV30 and TRBJ2-4; 10 bases align to TRBD1. The CDR3 is 14 residues long. V lost 6 bases and J lost 11; bases outside the gene matches: 13. Germline CDR1 reads GTSNPN; CDR2 reads SVGIG (reference sequence). The CDR3 sequence is CACSSGQGPQVQYF. The CDR3 DNA is TGTGCCTGCTCCTCGGGACAGGGGCCGCAGGTTCAGTACTTC.

J is TRBJ2-7 and V is TRBV7-8, with unresolved D. Trimming took 2 bases from V and 3 from J, leaving 14 bases between them. CDR1 is SGHVS, CDR2 FQNEAQ, per germline. CDR3 length: 15 amino acids. The CDR3 sequence is CASSLNVGTDYEQYF. The CDR3 nucleotides are TGTGCCAGCAGCTTAAACGTGGGAACCGACTACGAGCAGTACTTC. The full variable domain, with the rest looked up from reference TRBV7-8 and TRBJ2-7, is GAGVSQSPRYKVAKRGQDVALRCDPISGHVSLFWYQQALGQGPEFLTYFQNEAQLDKSGLPSDRFFAERPEGSVSTLKIQRTQQEDSAVYLCASSLNVGTDYEQYFGPGTRLTVT.

The V gene is TRBV7-8, the J gene TRBJ2-3; no definite D call. The V end lost 1 base, the J end lost 2 bases, and 10 bases lay between the germline ends. The CDR3 length is 15 residues. The germline gives CDR1 SGHVS, CDR2 FQNEAQ. In nucleotides, the CDR3 is TGTGCCAGCAGCTTAGGGGTGGATCCCACAGATACGCAGTATTTT. This gives the protein CASSLGVDPTDTQYF.